Each of the 25 T cell receptor beta chains below was sequenced from the same sample in a study of cytomegalovirus exposure and HLA in healthy donors. The study ran its PCR with 60 Vbeta and 13 Jbeta primers. Only in-frame clones appear in the TCRdb table, and some are missing; sequencing was by immunoSEQ multiplex PCR. The table includes around 95,000 clones, 78% detected once. The sample taken for sequencing was PBMCs. These receptors originate from a woman in her thirties or forties in good health and CMV-seropositive.

V gene TRBV2 combines with J gene TRBJ1-2; D may be TRBD1 (5 bases). Trimming pared 8 bases from V and 4 bases from J, leaving 14 bases between. CDR1 and CDR2 from the germline V gene are SNHLY and FYNNEI. There are 13 residues in the CDR3. The CDR3 spells CASPRARIYGYTF. CDR3 nucleotides: TGTGCCAGCCCCAGGGCGCGAATCTATGGCTACACCTTC.

This clone was seen just once. The chain has TRBV10-2 and TRBJ1-1; D not certain. The CDR3 totals 13 residues. Between the trimmed V and J ends, which lost 0 bases and 10 bases, there was a span of 12 bases. The V gene's germline CDR1 is WSHSY and CDR2 SAAADI. The CDR3 DNA is TGCGCCAGCAGTGAGTCCCCCGATCGGGGAGCTTTCTTT. This translates into CASSESPDRGAFF.

CDR3 sequence (DNA): TGTGCCAGCAAATCACCGGGACTAGCCTACAATGAGCAGTTCTTC. Its protein is CASKSPGLAYNEQFF. V is TRBV2 and J is TRBJ2-1, with TRBD2 matching over 8 bases. CDR3 length: 15 amino acids. CDR1 SNHLY and CDR2 FYNNEI come from the germline V gene. With 7 bases clipped from V and 2 bases from J, the junction kept 7 bases outside the gene matches.

This clone has a handful of counts. The chain employs TRBV6-1 and TRBJ2-6, with D uncertain. Germline-derived CDR1 and CDR2 are MNHNS and SASEGT. CDR3 length equals 13 residues. V lost 7 bases, J lost 0 bases, and 4 bases lay in between. The CDR3 sequence is CASTYSGANVLTF. As DNA, the CDR3 is TGTGCCAGCACTTACTCTGGGGCCAACGTCCTGACTTTC.

The V gene is TRBV7-2, the J gene TRBJ2-7, with a weak D call TRBD2 (6 bases). The CDR3 runs to 14 residues. Germline V gene lookup returns CDR1 SGHTA and CDR2 FQGNSA. Deletions cut 3 bases from V and 0 bases from J, with 9 bases between. This CDR3 is CASSFGGDSYEQYF. In nucleotides, the CDR3 is TGTGCCAGCAGCTTTGGCGGGGACTCCTACGAGCAGTACTTC.

The chain links TRBV5-6 to TRBJ1-2; weak D call: TRBD1 (5 bases). V lost 3 bases and J 5 bases, leaving 20 bases between the germline ends. There are 16 residues in the CDR3. Germline CDR1 is SGHDT and CDR2 is YYEEEE. The CDR3 DNA is TGTGCCAGCAGCTCACCCCCCTTGGGACTCCTATATGGCTACACCTTC. Amino acid sequence: CASSSPPLGLLYGYTF.

This chain connects TRBV9 to TRBJ2-1; TRBD1 agrees at 7 bases. Germline trimming cut 3 bases from V and 7 bases from J; bases unmatched to any gene: 7. Germline CDR1 is SGDLS and CDR2 is YYNGEE. CDR3 length: 14 amino acids. The CDR3 DNA reads as TGTGCCAGCAGCGAGGCGCCAGGGGGTAATGAGCAGTTCTTC. Amino acids: CASSEAPGGNEQFF.

The rearrangement joins TRBV11-2 to TRBJ2-3; TRBD1 is a possible D gene (5 bases). Looked up from germline, CDR1 is SGHAT and CDR2 is FQNNGV. The CDR3 contains 14 residues. Trimming removed 1 base at V and 1 base at J, with 6 bases between. CDR3: CASSLARGTDTQYF. CDR3 nucleotides: TGTGCCAGCAGCTTAGCCAGGGGCACAGATACGCAGTATTTT.

The V gene is TRBV5-4, the J gene TRBJ2-7, with 8 bases that match TRBD1. The CDR3 extends over 18 amino acids. Germline CDR1 and CDR2: SGHNT and YYREEE (reference sequence). Trimming at V came to 4 bases and at J to 7 bases, leaving 22 bases not matched to a gene. The CDR3 sequence is CASSPKPTGAETLWEQYF. CDR3 nucleotide sequence: TGTGCCAGCAGCCCGAAACCGACAGGGGCCGAAACCCTCTGGGAGCAGTACTTC.

This clone was counted between two and nine times. Other nucleotide sequences in the sample specify the same CDR3. This chain links TRBV9 with TRBJ2-1, with TRBD2 matching 7 bases. The CDR3 runs 15 residues. V lost 0 bases and J lost 4; bases outside the gene matches: 4. The germline gives CDR1 SGDLS, CDR2 YYNGEE. The CDR3 sequence: CASSVGAGAYNEQFF. The CDR3 region has the DNA TGTGCCAGCAGCGTAGGTGCGGGAGCATACAATGAGCAGTTCTTC.

This clone was seen only a few times. V usage is TRBV7-2 and J usage is TRBJ2-7; the D gene is possibly TRBD2 (5 bases). Germline CDR1 is SGHTA and CDR2 is FQGNSA. The V end was cut by 1 base, the J end by 2 bases, with 15 bases between. The CDR3 length is 16 residues. The CDR3 is CASSLDGAGSTYEQYF. The CDR3 coding sequence is TGTGCCAGCAGCTTAGATGGCGCGGGTTCTACCTACGAGCAGTACTTC.

J is TRBJ2-3 and V is TRBV9; TRBD2 matches 8 bases. Germline V gene data show CDR1 as SGDLS and CDR2 as YYNGEE. CDR3 length equals 15 residues. V lost 0 bases and J lost 6; bases outside the gene matches: 6. The CDR3 sequence is CASSVEGTRTDTQYF. In DNA form, the CDR3 reads TGTGCCAGCAGCGTAGAGGGGACTAGAACTGATACGCAGTATTTT.

The gene calls are TRBV5-1 and TRBJ2-1; 7 bases match TRBD2. Trimming removed 4 bases from V and 5 bases from J; junction bases left unmatched: 12. Per germline, CDR1 SGHRS and CDR2 YFSETQ. This CDR3 comprises 16 residues. The CDR3 DNA reads as TGCGCCAGCAGCCGCCTAGGACTAGGACTTAACAATGAGCAGTTCTTC. As protein: CASSRLGLGLNNEQFF. The variable domain in full, completed from reference TRBV5-1 and TRBJ2-1, reads KAGVTQTPRYLIKTRGQQVTLSCSPISGHRSVSWYQQTPGQGLQFLFEYFSETQRNKGNFPGRFSGRQFSNSRSEMNVSTLELGDSALYLCASSRLGLGLNNEQFFGPGTRLTVL.

V gene TRBV7-3 combines with J gene TRBJ2-3; 7 bases map to TRBD2. This CDR3 contains 16 residues. Germline CDR1 is SGHTA and CDR2 is FQGTGA. After removal of 5 bases from V and 5 bases from J, the junction contained 13 bases not matched to a gene. In DNA form, the CDR3 reads TGTGCCAGCAGCCTAAGGGGCGGGAGCGCGAGAGATACGCAGTATTTT. It codes for CASSLRGGSARDTQYF.

The V and J genes are TRBV7-2 and TRBJ2-7; TRBD2 matches at 10 bases. The CDR3 runs 14 residues. The ends lost 3 bases at V and 4 bases at J; junction bases unmatched: 3. Looked up from germline, CDR1 is SGHTA and CDR2 is FQGNSA. Here the CDR3 DNA reads TGTGCCAGCAGCTTGAGCGGGAGGGGTTACGAGCAGTACTTC. It encodes CASSLSGRGYEQYF.

The J gene is TRBJ2-7, the V gene TRBV11-2, with D perhaps TRBD2 (7 bases). The V end lost 8 bases, the J end lost 7 bases, and 21 bases lay between the germline ends. The CDR3 extends over 14 amino acids. Germline CDR1 SGHAT, CDR2 FQNNGV. Here the CDR3 reads CASGLTGGQGEQYF. CDR3 bases: TGTGCCAGCGGCCTCACCGGGGGGCAAGGGGAGCAGTACTTC.

This sequence joins TRBV6-5 and TRBJ2-5; TRBD2 aligns across 7 bases. The DNA end lines up better with TRBJ2-7; the J call may be wrong. The CDR3 sequence is 15 residues long. From germline, CDR1 is MNHEY and CDR2 SVGAGI. CDR3 loop: CASSYSGGEPYEQYF. DNA of the CDR3: TGTGCCAGCAGTTACTCGGGAGGGGAACCCTACGAGCAGTACTTC.

The V and J genes are TRBV4-1 and TRBJ2-5; TRBD2 is a possible D gene (6 bases). The CDR3 extends over 13 amino acids. CDR1 MGHRA and CDR2 YSYEKL come from the germline V gene. V was cut by 4 bases and J by 1 base, with 7 bases left in between. The CDR3 protein is CASSRGAQETQYF. As DNA, the CDR3 is TGCGCCAGCAGCCGCGGGGCCCAAGAGACCCAGTACTTC.

The J gene is TRBJ2-2, the V gene TRBV5-1; 13 bases match TRBD2. V shed 0 bases and J 6 bases; nucleotides not matched to a gene: 2. The CDR3 is made up of 16 amino acids. Germline CDR1 and CDR2: SGHRS and YFSETQ. This CDR3 reads CASSLATSGRAGELFF. In nucleotides, the CDR3 is TGCGCCAGCAGCTTGGCAACTAGCGGGAGGGCCGGGGAGCTGTTTTTT.

The rearrangement links TRBV19 to TRBJ1-2; D gene ambiguous. The CDR3 sequence is 12 residues long. Germline CDR1 is LNHDA and CDR2 is SQIVND (reference sequence). V lost 0 bases and J lost 9, with 8 bases in between. CDR3 region: CASSIDRRSYTF. The DNA of the CDR3 is TGTGCCAGTAGTATAGATAGGCGGAGCTACACCTTC.

V and J are TRBV6-5 and TRBJ2-1; 11 bases align to TRBD2. V was pared by 5 bases and J by 3 bases, with 3 bases of the junction left unmatched. This CDR3 has 15 amino acids. Germline values: CDR1 MNHEY, CDR2 SVGAGI. Here the CDR3 reads CASSPTSGSYNEQFF. The CDR3 coding sequence is TGTGCCAGCAGTCCAACTAGCGGGAGCTACAATGAGCAGTTCTTC.

J is TRBJ2-1 and V is TRBV27; D is possibly TRBD2 (5 bases). Per germline, CDR1 MNHEY and CDR2 SMNVEV (reference sequence). V lost 0 bases to trimming and J lost 8 bases, with 17 bases between them. The CDR3 totals 16 residues. The chain's CDR3 is CASSLSAQTNFHEQFF. CDR3 sequence (DNA): TGTGCCAGCAGTTTATCGGCCCAGACTAATTTCCATGAGCAGTTCTTC.

The chain uses TRBV27 and TRBJ2-2, with D maybe TRBD2 (6 bases). This CDR3 has 15 amino acids. The germline gives CDR1 MNHEY, CDR2 SMNVEV (reference sequence). Trimming cost V 1 base and J 7 bases, with 13 bases left between them. The CDR3: CASSLFGSLYGELFF. CDR3 coding DNA: TGTGCCAGCAGTTTATTCGGGAGTTTGTACGGGGAGCTGTTTTTT.

This chain links TRBV18 with TRBJ2-1; D is unclear. Trimming cost V 0 bases and J 3 bases, with 3 bases left between them. The CDR3 is made up of 13 amino acids. From germline, CDR1 is KGHSH and CDR2 LQKENI. The DNA of the CDR3 is TGTGCCAGCTCACCACCCAGCTACAATGAGCAGTTCTTC. Protein sequence: CASSPPSYNEQFF.

The chain uses TRBV10-3 and TRBJ2-1, with D maybe TRBD2 (5 bases). The CDR3 is made up of 16 amino acids. Trimming stripped 0 bases from V and 6 bases from J, with 15 bases between. Germline V gene data show CDR1 as ENHRY and CDR2 as SYGVKD. CDR3 sequence (DNA): TGTGCCATCAGTGAGTCGGTTAGCGTCGCGACCAATGAGCAGTTCTTC. It codes for CAISESVSVATNEQFF.